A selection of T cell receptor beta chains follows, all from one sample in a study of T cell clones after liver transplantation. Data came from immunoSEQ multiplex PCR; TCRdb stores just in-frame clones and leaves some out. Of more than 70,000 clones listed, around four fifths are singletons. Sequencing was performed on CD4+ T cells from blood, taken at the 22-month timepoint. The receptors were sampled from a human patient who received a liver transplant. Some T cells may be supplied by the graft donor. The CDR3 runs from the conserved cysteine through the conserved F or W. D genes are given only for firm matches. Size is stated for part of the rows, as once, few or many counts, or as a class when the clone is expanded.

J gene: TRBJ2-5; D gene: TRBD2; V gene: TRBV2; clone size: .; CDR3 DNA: TGTGCCAGCAGTCCCAGACTAGCGGGGGGGCGGGAGACCCAGTACTTC; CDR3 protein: CASSPRLAGGRETQYF
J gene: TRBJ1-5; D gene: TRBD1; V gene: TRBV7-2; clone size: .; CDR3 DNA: TGTGCCAGCAGCTTGGGCGACAGGGGGCTTGGGCAGCCCCAGCATTTT; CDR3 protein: CASSLGDRGLGQPQHF
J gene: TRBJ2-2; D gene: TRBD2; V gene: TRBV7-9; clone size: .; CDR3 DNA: TGTGCCAGCAGCTCCGGACTAGCGGGGGACTACACCGGGGAGCTGTTTTTT; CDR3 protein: CASSSGLAGDYTGELFF
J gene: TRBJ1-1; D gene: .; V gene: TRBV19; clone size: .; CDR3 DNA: TGTGCCAGTAGTCCCGACCGGGGCCGAGCTTTCTTT; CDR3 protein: CASSPDRGRAFF
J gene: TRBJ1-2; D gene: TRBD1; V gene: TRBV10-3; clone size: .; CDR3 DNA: TGTGCCATCGGCGGACAGGGGGCCAACTATGGCTACACCTTC; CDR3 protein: CAIGGQGANYGYTF
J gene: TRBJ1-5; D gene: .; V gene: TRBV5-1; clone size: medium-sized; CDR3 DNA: TGCGCCAGCAGCGTACACGGGGAACCCAATCAGCCCCAGCATTTT; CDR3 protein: CASSVHGEPNQPQHF
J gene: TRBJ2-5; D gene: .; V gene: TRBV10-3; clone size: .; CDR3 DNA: TGTGCCATCGGTAGTTCAGAGACCCAGTACTTC; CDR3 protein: CAIGSSETQYF
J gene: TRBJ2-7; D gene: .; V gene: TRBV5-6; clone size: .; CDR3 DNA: TGTGCCAGCAGCTTGGGGGGCGGAACCTCCTACGAGCAGTACTTC; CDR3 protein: CASSLGGGTSYEQYF
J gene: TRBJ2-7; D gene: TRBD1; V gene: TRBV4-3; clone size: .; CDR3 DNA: TGCGCCAGCAGCTCCCGACAGGGGTCGAACGAGCAGTACTTC; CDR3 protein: CASSSRQGSNEQYF
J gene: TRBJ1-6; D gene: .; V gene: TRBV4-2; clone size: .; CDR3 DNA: TGTGCCAGCAGCCAAGATCGCCGGGGGGCGGATTCACCCCTCCACTTT; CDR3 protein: CASSQDRRGADSPLHF
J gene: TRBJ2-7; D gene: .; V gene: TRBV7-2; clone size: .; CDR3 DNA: TGTGCCAGTACTGGCAGGGGCCAGTCCTACGAGCAGTACTTC; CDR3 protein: CASTGRGQSYEQYF
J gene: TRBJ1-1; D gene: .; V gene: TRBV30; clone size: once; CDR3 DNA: TGTGCCTGGAGCGATTTGAGGGACACTGAAGCTTTCTTT; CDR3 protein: CAWSDLRDTEAFF
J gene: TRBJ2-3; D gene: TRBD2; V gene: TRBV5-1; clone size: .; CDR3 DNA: TGCGCCAGCAGCGGAAACTCGGGGGGGCGCACAGATACGCAGTATTTT; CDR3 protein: CASSGNSGGRTDTQYF
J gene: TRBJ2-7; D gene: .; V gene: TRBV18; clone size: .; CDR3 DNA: TGTGCCAGCTCACCGCAACACACCGGGAACGAGCAGTACTTC; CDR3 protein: CASSPQHTGNEQYF
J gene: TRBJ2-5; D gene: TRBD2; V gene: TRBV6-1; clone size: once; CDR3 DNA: TGTGCCAGCAGTGACGACGATACTAGCGGGAGGAATAGGAAGACCCAGTACTTC; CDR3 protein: CASSDDDTSGRNRKTQYF
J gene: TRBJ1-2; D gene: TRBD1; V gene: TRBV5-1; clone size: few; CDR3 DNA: TGCGCCAGCAGCTTGGGACAGGGCGGTGGCTACACCTTC; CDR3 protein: CASSLGQGGGYTF
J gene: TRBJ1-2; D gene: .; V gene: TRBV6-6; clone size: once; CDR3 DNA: TGTGCCAGCAGTTGGGGGGAGGGCAGCTATGGCTACACCTTC; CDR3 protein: CASSWGEGSYGYTF
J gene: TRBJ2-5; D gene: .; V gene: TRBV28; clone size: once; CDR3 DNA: TGTGCCAGCAGTGTCCCCCGGGGGCGGCTAGAGACCCAGTACTTC; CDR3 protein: CASSVPRGRLETQYF
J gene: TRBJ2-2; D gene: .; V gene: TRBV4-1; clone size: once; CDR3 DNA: TGCGCCAGCAGCCCCATCCAACTCCGGGGACGGAACACCGGGGAGCTGTTTTTT; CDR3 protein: CASSPIQLRGRNTGELFF
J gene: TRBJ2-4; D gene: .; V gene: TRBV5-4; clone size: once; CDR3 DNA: TGTGCCAGCAGCTTGGCCGGGGGAGACAAAAACATTCAGTACTTC; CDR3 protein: CASSLAGGDKNIQYF
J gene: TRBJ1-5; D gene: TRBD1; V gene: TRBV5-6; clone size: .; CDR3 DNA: TGTGCCAGCAGCTTGGGGGCAGGGGGAGGCAATCAGCCCCAGCATTTT; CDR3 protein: CASSLGAGGGNQPQHF
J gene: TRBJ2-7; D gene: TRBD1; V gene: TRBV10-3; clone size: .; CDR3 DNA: TGTGCCATCAGTGAGTTGGCAGGGGGTCGAGAGCAGTACTTC; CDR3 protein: CAISELAGGREQYF
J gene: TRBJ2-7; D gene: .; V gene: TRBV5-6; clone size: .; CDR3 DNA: TGTGCCAGCAGCTTGAGAGGACACATCTACGAGCAGTACTTC; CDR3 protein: CASSLRGHIYEQYF
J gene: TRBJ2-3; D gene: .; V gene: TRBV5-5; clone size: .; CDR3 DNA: TGTGCCAGCAGCTTCGATAGCACAGATACGCAGTATTTT; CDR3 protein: CASSFDSTDTQYF
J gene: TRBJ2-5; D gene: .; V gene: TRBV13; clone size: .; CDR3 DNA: TGTGCCAGCAGCTTAGTGTCGGGCGGGATGATTCAAGAGACCCAGTACTTC; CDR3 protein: CASSLVSGGMIQETQYF
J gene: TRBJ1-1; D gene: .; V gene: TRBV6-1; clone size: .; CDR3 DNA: TGTGCCAGCAATGGGGGGAACAGACAGGCTGAAGCTTTCTTT; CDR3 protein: CASNGGNRQAEAFF
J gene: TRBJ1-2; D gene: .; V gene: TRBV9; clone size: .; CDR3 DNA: TGTGCCAGCACCGGGACATTTAACTATGGCTACACCTTC; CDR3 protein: CASTGTFNYGYTF
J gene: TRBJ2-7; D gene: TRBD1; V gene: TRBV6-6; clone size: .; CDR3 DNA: TGTGCCAGCAGCCGACAGGGGATCCCCTACGAGCAGTACTTC; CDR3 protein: CASSRQGIPYEQYF
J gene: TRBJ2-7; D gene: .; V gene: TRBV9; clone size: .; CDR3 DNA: TGTGCCAGCAGCGTCGGGGGAGGACCTTACGAGCAGTACTTC; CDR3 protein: CASSVGGGPYEQYF
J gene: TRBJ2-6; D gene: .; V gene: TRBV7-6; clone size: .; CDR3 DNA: TGTGCCAGCAGCTTGAGCGACGGGGCCAACGTCCTGACTTTC; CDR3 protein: CASSLSDGANVLTF
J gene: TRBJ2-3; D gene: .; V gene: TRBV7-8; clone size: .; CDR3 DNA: TGTGCCAGCAGCTTAGGGCGGGTGGGGGTAGATACGCAGTATTTT; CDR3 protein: CASSLGRVGVDTQYF
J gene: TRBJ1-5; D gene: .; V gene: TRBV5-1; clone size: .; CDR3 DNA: TGCGCCAGCAGCTTGGGGGAACGGAATCAGCCCCAGCATTTT; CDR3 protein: CASSLGERNQPQHF
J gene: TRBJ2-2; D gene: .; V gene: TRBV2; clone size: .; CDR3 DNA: TGTGCCAGCAGTGACAGGGGTGGCGGGGAGCTGTTTTTT; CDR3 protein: CASSDRGGGELFF
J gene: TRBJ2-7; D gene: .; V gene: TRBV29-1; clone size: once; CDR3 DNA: TGCAGCGCCGGAGGGGGTTCCGAGCAGTACTTC; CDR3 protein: CSAGGGSEQYF
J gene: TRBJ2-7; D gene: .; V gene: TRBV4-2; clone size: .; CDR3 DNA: TGTGCCAGCAGCCGGTTCGCGAGCGGAACCTACGAGCAGTACTTC; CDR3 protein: CASSRFASGTYEQYF
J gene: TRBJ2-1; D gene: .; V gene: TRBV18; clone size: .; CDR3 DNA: TGTGCCAGCTCAGGCGGGACCCCCGGCTCCTACAATGAGCAGTTCTTC; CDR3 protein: CASSGGTPGSYNEQFF
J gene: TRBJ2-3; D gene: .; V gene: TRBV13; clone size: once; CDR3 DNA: TGTGCCAGCAGCCCGGGGGCAGGGCGAACAGATACGCAGTATTTT; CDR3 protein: CASSPGAGRTDTQYF
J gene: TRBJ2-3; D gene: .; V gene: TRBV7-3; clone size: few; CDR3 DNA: TGTGCCAGCAACACAACCGCAGGGGGAGGAGGCACAGATACGCAGTATTTT; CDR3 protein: CASNTTAGGGGTDTQYF
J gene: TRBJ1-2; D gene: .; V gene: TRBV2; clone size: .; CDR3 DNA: TGTGCCAGCAGTGAGTTAGGGTTCGATGGCTACACCTTC; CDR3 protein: CASSELGFDGYTF
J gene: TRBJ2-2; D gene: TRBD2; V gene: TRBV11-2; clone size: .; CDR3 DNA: TGTGCCAGCAGCTTTCTAGCGGGAGGGGCCGGGGAGCTGTTTTTT; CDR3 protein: CASSFLAGGAGELFF
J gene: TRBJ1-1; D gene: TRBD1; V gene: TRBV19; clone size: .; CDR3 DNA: TGTGCCAGTAGGAACCAGGGGGCGGGAACCCCTGAAGCTTTCTTT; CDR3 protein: CASRNQGAGTPEAFF